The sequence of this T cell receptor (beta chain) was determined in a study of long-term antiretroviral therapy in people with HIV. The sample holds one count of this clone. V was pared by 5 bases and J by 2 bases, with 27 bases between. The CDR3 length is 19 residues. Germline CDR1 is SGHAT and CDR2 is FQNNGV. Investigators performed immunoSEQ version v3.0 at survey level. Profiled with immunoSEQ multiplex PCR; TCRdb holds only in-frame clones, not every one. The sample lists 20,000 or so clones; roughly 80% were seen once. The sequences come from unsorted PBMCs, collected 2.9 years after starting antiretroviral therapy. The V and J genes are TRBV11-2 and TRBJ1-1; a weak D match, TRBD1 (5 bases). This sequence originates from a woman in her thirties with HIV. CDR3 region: CASSQWVGGTGEHNTEAFF. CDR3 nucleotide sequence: TGTGCCAGCAGCCAGTGGGTAGGCGGGACGGGGGAACACAACACTGAAGCTTTCTTT. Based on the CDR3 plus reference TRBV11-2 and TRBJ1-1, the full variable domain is EAGVAQSPRYKIIEKRQSVAFWCNPISGHATLYWYQQILGQGPKLLIQFQNNGVVDDSQLPKDRFSAERLKGVDSTLKIQPAKLEDSAVYLCASSQWVGGTGEHNTEAFFGQGTRLTVV.